This T cell receptor beta chain was recorded in a study of a mutant IDH1 vaccine in newly diagnosed glioma (dated by TCRdb to the early 2020s). Turning to the overall study: Of the roughly 32 patients who were treated, about 62% were male and approximately 38% were female, and the mean age was about 40 years. Before enrollment, patients had received standard therapy of radiotherapy alone, temozolomide alone, or radiochemotherapy with temozolomide; most received the combination. Six visits were used for peripheral blood collection: V03 (baseline), V05, V07, V10, V12 and V13. Longitudinal TCRB deep sequencing was done for 25 to 30 treated patients, wherever samples were available for exploratory analyses. What the research found in general, with its limitations: Immune responses induced by the vaccine were seen in approximately 93% of patients across multiple MHC alleles. The authors stated that sample limitations prevented analyses of patient blood samples from being reproduced. Pseudoprogression seemed to be unrelated to changes in the top peripheral T cell clonotypes found by TCRB sequencing. Availability determined which PBMC samples were chosen for TCRB deep sequencing.

Receptors were amplified or captured by the immunoSEQ multiplex PCR assay. Following the manufacturer's protocol, the hsTCRB Kit was used to amplify rearranged TCR beta chain sequences. Sequencing of TCRB libraries was carried out on an Illumina MiSeq. In the source study's methods: The proprietary platform of the kit vendor was used for demultiplexing, trimming and gene mapping. Here the immuneACCESS table is served through TCRdb, limited to in-frame sequences with V and J called. Missing clones are a known gap in these copies; in checked studies unresolved V genes cover under half, and the rest lacks a known reason. D and trimming come from the DNA, and the V and J calls and clone size come from that table. This sample has about 68,000 clones in its table, and less than 85% of those were observed once. The top ten clones comprise about 7.5% of the sample. Ends trimmed: V by 4 bases, J by 4 bases; bases unmatched to a gene: 7. The CDR3 runs 17 residues from the cysteine to the phenylalanine. Kept here is only the CDR3 DNA, which spans 51 bases and is read in frame from base 1. The germline V gene yields SGHTA for CDR1 and FQGNSA for CDR2.

As concerns this clone: Its antigen is currently not known. Within one base of it there is no much larger clone, and no base qualities were kept.

The meaning of the sample's time point label: baseline, week 1 (first vaccination visit). The treatment or condition label corresponds to: pre-vaccination baseline after standard-of-care therapy. Donors had newly diagnosed WHO grade 3 or 4 IDH1-mutant astrocytomas with loss of nuclear ATRX. The samples were drawn from NOA16, a multicentre, single-arm, open-label phase I trial in Germany that tested a mutant IDH1 peptide vaccine in humans for the first time. Blood drawn at visit V03 was used as the baseline sample for immunogenicity testing. Genomic DNA for TCRB sequencing was extracted from EDTA blood using the DNeasy Blood and Tissue Kit.

The chain is assembled from TRBV7-2 and TRBJ2-3; 14 bases in the middle match TRBD2. This TCR derives from a man aged 50 to 59 with glioma. This sample comprised PBMCs, obtained from a glioma patient treated with radiotherapy, temozolomide or both. The sequenced DNA is TGTGCCAGCAGCTCGCGACTAGCGGGGGGGATAGCAGATACGCAGTATTTT. It encodes CASSSRLAGGIADTQYF.